This record looks at one T cell receptor (beta chain) sequence and its context. The antigen is undetermined. As every portion of the isolated RNA was reverse transcribed, the sequencing read expressed TCRB transcripts. Clones were read by immunoSEQ multiplex PCR, and TCRdb kept only the in-frame ones, dropping some. The repertoire holds more than 100,000 clones, with around 10% as singletons. CDR1 and CDR2 from the germline V gene are MGHRA and YSYEKL. Trimming shortened V by 4 bases and J by 0 bases, and 10 bases separated the two germline ends. The CDR3 has 15 amino acids. The source of the sample is a study of beta chain features in type 1 diabetes. Regarding the study as a whole: All four CD4+ subsets of Type 1 diabetes patients contained TCRB CDR3s that were moderately but significantly shorter. Although PCR might favor shorter templates, it would do so equally in patients and controls.

CD4+ naive, central memory, regulatory and stem cell-like memory cells were sorted via CD45RO/CCR7/CD25/CD127/CD95/CD27. Material: central memory CD4+ T cells from blood. The TCR sequence derives from a man under 40 with type 1 diabetes. V gene TRBV4-1 combines with J gene TRBJ1-5, with D perhaps TRBD1 (6 bases). The CDR3 DNA follows: TGCGCCAGCAGCCCGGACAGTACTAGCAATCAGCCCCAGCATTTT. Translated, it gives CASSPDSTSNQPQHF.